A selection of T cell receptor beta chains follows, all from one sample in a study of shared T cell receptors in the human thymus. Assay used: immunoSEQ multiplex PCR; TCRdb lists only in-frame clones, some missing. The table shows hundreds of thousands of clones, with 70% to 90% occurring only once. This sample also appeared in a second study, on human thymus T cells.

Sequencing used thymocytes. These receptors were obtained from a boy less than two years old with a congenital heart defect. Both conserved end residues are part of each CDR3. A D gene is named only where the DNA matches it firmly. Only some rows state a clone size, as once, few, many or a class for expanded clones.

V gene,J gene,clone size,D gene,CDR3 DNA,CDR3 protein
TRBV6-5,TRBJ2-7,NA,TRBD1,TGTGCCAGCAGCGGGACAGAGCCCTACGAGCAGTACTTC,CASSGTEPYEQYF
TRBV6-5,TRBJ2-1,NA,NA,TGTGCCAGCAGTTACCCGGACAGCTACAATGAGCAGTTCTTC,CASSYPDSYNEQFF
TRBV19,TRBJ1-5,NA,TRBD1,TGTGCCAGTAGACAGGAACAGGGGCAAAGCAATCAGCCCCAGCATTTT,CASRQEQGQSNQPQHF
TRBV7-2,TRBJ2-7,NA,TRBD2,TGTGCCAGCAGCTTAGGGACTAGCGGGAGGAAAACCTACGAGCAGTACTTC,CASSLGTSGRKTYEQYF
TRBV14,TRBJ2-7,NA,TRBD1,TGTGCCAGCAGCCAAGAAGACAGGGGGAACTACTACGAGCAGTACTTC,CASSQEDRGNYYEQYF
TRBV4-2,TRBJ2-2,NA,TRBD2,TGTGCCAGCAGCCAAGATAGTAGCGGGAGTAGTACCGGGGAGCTGTTTTTT,CASSQDSSGSSTGELFF
TRBV28,TRBJ1-5,NA,NA,TGTGCCAGCAGTTCCGGCGGTCGGTATTATCAGCCCCAGCATTTT,CASSSGGRYYQPQHF
TRBV27,TRBJ1-1,NA,TRBD1,TGTGCCAGCAGTCCCCGACAGGGGGCTATGAACACTGAAGCTTTCTTT,CASSPRQGAMNTEAFF
TRBV10-3,TRBJ1-5,NA,TRBD1,TGTGCCATCAGTCCGGACAGGTACGCTAGCAATCAGCCCCAGCATTTT,CAISPDRYASNQPQHF
TRBV4-2,TRBJ2-4,NA,NA,TGTGCCAGCAGCCAACCTCCCGCGGGGACAGCCAAAAACATTCAGTACTTC,CASSQPPAGTAKNIQYF
TRBV6-5,TRBJ2-5,once,TRBD1,TGTGCCAGCAGACGAACAGGGGATGGAAAGACCCAGTACTTC,CASRRTGDGKTQYF
TRBV7-2,TRBJ2-7,NA,NA,TGTGCCAGCAGCCCGGCGAGGGGGAGCTCCTACGAGCAGTACTTC,CASSPARGSSYEQYF
TRBV5-4,TRBJ2-7,NA,TRBD2,TGTGCCAGCAGCCCGGCTAGCGGGGGGTCCTACGAGCAGTACTTC,CASSPASGGSYEQYF
TRBV10-2,TRBJ2-1,NA,TRBD2,TGCGCCAGCATCCTTCATGGGACTAGCAGTTATAGCTCCTACAATGAGCAGTTCTTC,CASILHGTSSYSSYNEQFF
TRBV6-5,TRBJ1-3,NA,TRBD1,TGTGCCAGCAGTCTAACAGGGGGCAATGGAAACACCATATATTTT,CASSLTGGNGNTIYF
TRBV27,TRBJ2-1,few,TRBD1,TGTGCCAGCAGTTGCCGACAGGGGCCCTACAATGAGCAGTTCTTC,CASSCRQGPYNEQFF
TRBV9,TRBJ2-7,NA,TRBD2,TGTGCCAGCAGCCCTCGGACTAGCGGGCCTTCCTACGAGCAGTACTTC,CASSPRTSGPSYEQYF
TRBV2,TRBJ2-7,NA,NA,TGTGCCAGCAGGGGGGCAGCGCATTACGAGCAGTACTTC,CASRGAAHYEQYF
TRBV14,TRBJ2-7,NA,NA,TGTGCCAGCAGCCTTGAGCGAGCCTACGAGCAGTACTTC,CASSLERAYEQYF
TRBV5-1,TRBJ2-5,NA,NA,TGCGCCAGCAGCGGTGACAGCCTAGGCGGAGAGACCCAGTACTTC,CASSGDSLGGETQYF
TRBV15,TRBJ2-1,NA,TRBD2,TGTGCCACCAGCAGAGCAGCTAGCGGGAGTAGCAATGAGCAGTTCTTC,CATSRAASGSSNEQFF
TRBV2,TRBJ1-6,NA,NA,TGTGCCAGCAGAAACAGGGTCTTAAATTCACCCCTCCACTTT,CASRNRVLNSPLHF
TRBV5-8,TRBJ2-5,once,TRBD2,TGTGCCAGCAGCTCCCTGGCGGGAGTGTCGGAGGAGACCCAGTACTTC,CASSSLAGVSEETQYF
TRBV5-1,TRBJ1-4,NA,TRBD1,TGCGCCAGCAGCGTTCATGGGACAGGGGGTGAAAAACTGTTTTTT,CASSVHGTGGEKLFF
TRBV4-2,TRBJ2-5,NA,TRBD2,TGTGCCAGCAGCCGCGGGGACGGCGGGAGGGGGGGAGAGACCCAGTACTTC,CASSRGDGGRGGETQYF
TRBV19,TRBJ2-7,once,TRBD1,TGTGCCAGTAGTATGGACAGGGCCCCCTACGAGCAGTACTTC,CASSMDRAPYEQYF
TRBV7-9,TRBJ2-3,NA,TRBD2,TGTGCCAGCAGCCTACCGGGAGGGGGCACAGATACGCAGTATTTT,CASSLPGGGTDTQYF
TRBV6-4,TRBJ2-4,NA,TRBD2,TGTGCCCTAGGGGGCACTAGCGGGAGACCAAGACAAAACATTCAGTACTTC,CALGGTSGRPRQNIQYF
TRBV11-3,TRBJ2-1,NA,TRBD2,TGTGCCAGCAGCTTAGGGTCTAGCGGAGGCCCCTACAATGAGCAGTTCTTC,CASSLGSSGGPYNEQFF
TRBV7-2,TRBJ2-2,NA,TRBD2,TGTGCCAGCAGCAAGGGACTAGCGGTAACCGGGGAGCTGTTTTTT,CASSKGLAVTGELFF
TRBV7-2,TRBJ2-7,NA,NA,TGTGCCAGCAGCTTGTTTAGCGAAAACGAGCAGTACTTC,CASSLFSENEQYF
TRBV6-1,TRBJ2-5,NA,NA,TGTGCCAGCAGTGCACAGACAGGCCTCCAAGAGACCCAGTACTTC,CASSAQTGLQETQYF
TRBV6-1,TRBJ1-2,NA,NA,TGTGCCAGCAGTGAAAGGGGCCCTGGCTATGGCTACACCTTC,CASSERGPGYGYTF
TRBV7-2,TRBJ2-7,once,NA,TGTGCCAGCAGCTTAGTGGGGGGGACAGGCTCCTACGAGCAGTACTTC,CASSLVGGTGSYEQYF
TRBV28,TRBJ2-1,NA,TRBD2,TGTGCCAGCAGTTTAAGCCATGGCCGGGAGGCCTACAATGAGCAGTTCTTC,CASSLSHGREAYNEQFF
TRBV9,TRBJ2-1,NA,TRBD2,TGTGCCAGCAGCTCCCGGACTAGCGGGAGGGCCCTCGAGGGAAATGAGCAGTTCTTC,CASSSRTSGRALEGNEQFF
TRBV7-2,TRBJ1-1,NA,NA,TGTGCCAGCAGCCTTAATACAGGGTTTTTAAGCACTGAAGCTTTCTTT,CASSLNTGFLSTEAFF
TRBV6-4,TRBJ2-7,NA,NA,TGTGCCAGCAGTCGCGACAGGTTTTACGAGCAGTACTTC,CASSRDRFYEQYF